This T cell receptor (beta chain) was sequenced for a study of response to subunit inactivated influenza vaccine (dated by TCRdb to the late 2010s). In the study overall: To follow how T cells responded to a trivalent subunit inactivated influenza vaccine, the researchers relied on deep quantitative profiling of the T cell receptor repertoire.

Per the germline V gene, SGDLS is the CDR1 and YYNGEE is the CDR2. The CDR3 contains 13 residues, cysteine and phenylalanine counted. Kept here is only the CDR3 DNA, which spans 39 bases and is read in frame from base 1. Cut back by 0 bases and 4 bases, the V and J ends lie 5 bases apart. This clonotype was counted only a few times. Its specific antigen is unknown. A much bigger clone sits one base away, suggesting this may be a read error. Libraries came from RT-PCR. These reads were obtained on an Illumina HiSeq 2500. The public reads were quality trimmed at Q25 with fastp and then assembled into clones with MiXCR by TCRdb, keeping productive beta chains. Records with the same CDR3 protein are collapsed into one entry carrying the most frequent genes and DNA. The sample profile shows over 750,000 distinct CDR3 sequences; roughly 20% of them were found once. Of the sample, about 9.4% falls within the top ten clones.

General conclusions and limits of the study: The authors proposed that each seasonal influenza vaccination may bring in only a limited number of new T cells.

The sequence was collected from a man between 45 and 60 years old who received an inactivated influenza vaccine. Donor details come from another sample of the same person, matched by shared clones. Rearrangement joined TRBV9 to TRBJ1-5; the D gene lacks a confident call. The starting material was PBMCs from blood, obtained 5 to 6 days after vaccination. This receptor carries the CDR3 CASSVGENQPQHF. The bases are TGTGCCAGCAGCGTAGGGGAGAATCAGCCCCAGCATTTT.